The clone carrying this T cell receptor beta chain has ten or more counts. TCRdb used MiXCR to reprocess the 5' RACE reads, holding one entry per CDR3 protein. The table has about 250,000 distinct CDR3 sequences, roughly 10% seen once. This entry belongs to a study of CD8 T cells in ankylosing spondylitis. The length of the CDR3 is 13 residues. Between the trimmed V and J ends, which lost 5 bases and 7 bases, there was a span of 11 bases. This sequence originates from a male donor with ankylosing spondylitis or in good health (not recorded which). The chain uses TRBV12-3 or TRBV12-4 and TRBJ2-2; D is perhaps TRBD1 (6 bases). The specimen was blood, either unsorted or a sorted T cell fraction (not recorded which). The CDR3 protein is CASSQNRVGELFF. The CDR3 DNA reads TGTGCCAGCAGTCAAAACAGGGTCGGGGAGCTGTTTTTT.